This T cell receptor (beta chain) was retrieved from a study of regulatory and conventional T cells in RAG deficiency. Study-wide findings and caveats: In Omenn syndrome, Treg and Tconv repertoires overlapped >75%. RAG-deficient patients showed markedly lower Shannon entropy and higher Simpson indices than control T-cell subsets. Other subsets showed about 10-fold reductions, but Treg unique TCR beta sequences fell 95 to 100-fold in these patients.

V dropped 5 bases and J dropped 3 bases, with 12 bases sitting between them. CDR3 length: 14 residues. CDR1 is SEHNR and CDR2 is FQNEAQ in the germline V gene (reference sequence). Genomic DNA came from blood conventional CD4+ T cells gated CD25-low CD127-high. Only one count was recorded for this clone. Its antigen remains unknown. Generated by immunoSEQ multiplex PCR, the TCRdb table keeps only in-frame clones and is missing some. The table records tens of thousands of clones, approximately 90% of them present only once. The same specimen was also included in a second study, on regulatory T cells. From that paper: The PCR used 52 TRBV and 13 TRBJ primers. Skewed V and J usage and few unique V-J pairs marked patient repertoires, most in Tregs.

This clonotype was obtained from a human donor in good health. The chain couples TRBV7-9 to TRBJ2-3, with D tentatively TRBD2 (6 bases). Sequenced: CD4+ effector T cells sorted from blood. The CDR3 DNA sequence: TGTGCCAGCAGCCTAGGGGAGGTGACAGATACGCAGTATTTT. Protein: CASSLGEVTDTQYF.